These 9 T cell receptor beta chains originate from one sample sequenced in a study of cytomegalovirus exposure and HLA in healthy donors (dated by TCRdb to 2016 to 2017). The library was produced with the immunoSEQ multiplex PCR assay. The multiplex PCR relied on a mix of 60 forward primers for TCR Vbeta segments and 13 reverse primers for TCR Jbeta segments. Held by TCRdb, this immuneACCESS table contains in-frame sequences only and omits some clones. Under half of the omission traces to an unresolved V gene where checked; the cause of the rest is unknown. The sample data list about 220,000 clones, and about 80% of these were observed just once. Of the sample, around 6% falls within the top ten clones. Sequencing was carried out using PBMCs. These receptors all stem from a man aged 40-49 years in good health and CMV-seropositive.

The chain combines TRBV29-1 with TRBJ1-3; D is undetermined. V was trimmed by 5 bases and J by 0 bases, leaving 2 bases between them. This CDR3 spans 11 amino acids. CDR1 SQVTM and CDR2 ANQGSEA come from the germline V gene. CDR3 bases: TGCAGCGTTCACTCTGGAAACACCATATATTTT. Amino acids: CSVHSGNTIYF. Using reference TRBV29-1 and TRBJ1-3 for the parts outside the CDR3, the full variable domain is SAVISQKPSRDICQRGTSLTIQCQVDSQVTMMFWYRQQPGQSLTLIATANQGSEATYESGFVIDKFPISRPNLTFSTLTVSNMSPEDSSIYLCSVHSGNTIYFGEGSWLTVV.

The rearrangement joins TRBV7-9 to TRBJ2-5, with D possibly being TRBD1 (6 bases). Germline CDR1 SEHNR, CDR2 FQNEAQ (reference sequence). The V end lost 5 bases, the J end lost 7 bases, and 20 bases lay between the germline ends. This CDR3 spans 15 amino acids. The CDR3 sequence is CASSTGTPKLATQYF. As DNA, the CDR3 is TGTGCCAGCAGCACCGGGACACCGAAGTTAGCGACCCAGTACTTC.

This clone was recorded only once. J is TRBJ2-3 and V is TRBV7-9; 7 bases map to TRBD1. The CDR3 contains 15 residues. V dropped 5 bases and J dropped 4; count of bases not matched to a gene: 9. Germline CDR1 SEHNR, CDR2 FQNEAQ (reference sequence). The CDR3 loop is CASSPGGSHADTQYF. CDR3 bases: TGTGCCAGCAGCCCAGGGGGATCACACGCAGATACGCAGTATTTT.

The gene calls are TRBV27 and TRBJ2-2; 7 nucleotides align to TRBD1. CDR3 length equals 13 residues. V was clipped by 3 bases and J by 6 bases; unmatched bases: 1. Germline values: CDR1 MNHEY, CDR2 SMNVEV (reference sequence). This CDR3 is CASSLTGPGELFF. CDR3 nucleotide sequence: TGTGCCAGCAGTTTGACAGGGCCCGGGGAGCTGTTTTTT.

There are a few counts of this clone. The chain joins TRBV20-1 to TRBJ2-1; TRBD1 is a possible D gene (5 bases). V shed 4 bases and J shed 7 bases, with 5 bases lying between them. Germline-derived CDR1 and CDR2 are DFQATT and SNEGSKA (reference sequence). The CDR3 loop spans 10 amino acids. CDR3 nucleotide sequence: TGCAGTGCTACAGGGAATGAGCAGTTCTTC. Its protein is CSATGNEQFF.

The chain employs TRBV18 and TRBJ2-6; perhaps TRBD1 as D (5 bases). V was trimmed by 3 bases and J by 0 bases, leaving 12 bases between them. Germline values: CDR1 KGHSH, CDR2 LQKENI. This CDR3 has 17 residues. The CDR3 region has the DNA TGTGCCAGCTCACCCCAGGGCCTGGCCTCTGGGGCCAACGTCCTGACTTTC. Its protein is CASSPQGLASGANVLTF.

The rearrangement links TRBV19 to TRBJ2-1, with a tentative D call TRBD2 (5 bases). V shed 5 bases and J shed 8 bases, with 16 bases lying between them. This CDR3 spans 14 amino acids. The germline V gene has CDR1 LNHDA and CDR2 SQIVND (reference sequence). CDR3 region: CASSPPVSLDEQFF. CDR3 sequence (DNA): TGTGCCAGTAGTCCCCCCGTATCACTAGATGAGCAGTTCTTC. Complete variable domain (other parts from reference TRBV19 and TRBJ2-1): DGGITQSPKYLFRKEGQNVTLSCEQNLNHDAMYWYRQDPGQGLRLIYYSQIVNDFQKGDIAEGYSVSREKKESFPLTVTSAQKNPTAFYLCASSPPVSLDEQFFGPGTRLTVL.

This chain uses TRBV18 with TRBJ2-3; 10 nucleotides match TRBD2. This CDR3 is 17 amino acids long. After removal of 3 bases from V and 0 bases from J, the junction contained 6 bases not matched to a gene. Germline V gene sequence: CDR1 KGHSH, CDR2 LQKENI. This CDR3 reads CASSPKGLANSTDTQYF. In nucleotides, the CDR3 is TGTGCCAGCTCACCCAAGGGACTAGCGAATAGCACAGATACGCAGTATTTT. The whole variable domain, filled in from reference TRBV18 and TRBJ2-3, reads NAGVMQNPRHLVRRRGQEARLRCSPMKGHSHVYWYRQLPEEGLKFMVYLQKENIIDESGMPKERFSAEFPKEGPSILRIQQVVRGDSAAYFCASSPKGLANSTDTQYFGPGTRLTVL.

The chain joins TRBV5-4 to TRBJ2-7, with 7 positions matching TRBD1. Germline loops: CDR1 SGHNT, CDR2 YYREEE (reference sequence). This CDR3 is 12 amino acids long. The ends lost 4 bases at V and 7 bases at J; junction bases unmatched: 5. CDR3 amino acids: CASSARGREQYV. The DNA for the CDR3 is TGTGCCAGCAGCGCCAGGGGGAGAGAGCAGTACGTC.